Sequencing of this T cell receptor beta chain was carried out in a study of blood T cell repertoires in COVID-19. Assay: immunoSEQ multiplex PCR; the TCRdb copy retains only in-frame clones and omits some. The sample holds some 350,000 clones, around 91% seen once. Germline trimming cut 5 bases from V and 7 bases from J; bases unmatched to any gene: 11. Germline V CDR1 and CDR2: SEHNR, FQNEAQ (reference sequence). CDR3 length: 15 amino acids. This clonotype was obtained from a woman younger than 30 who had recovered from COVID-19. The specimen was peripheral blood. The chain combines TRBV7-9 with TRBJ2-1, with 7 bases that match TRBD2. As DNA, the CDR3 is TGTGCCAGCAGCACGATGGGGGAGGGCCGGAATGAGCAGTTCTTC. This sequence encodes CASSTMGEGRNEQFF. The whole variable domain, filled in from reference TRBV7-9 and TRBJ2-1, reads DTGVSQNPRHKITKRGQNVTFRCDPISEHNRLYWYRQTLGQGPEFLTYFQNEAQLEKSRLLSDRFSAERPKGSFSTLEIQRTEQGDSAMYLCASSTMGEGRNEQFFGPGTRLTVL.